These 11 T cell receptor beta chains were sequenced from one sample in a study of blood T cell repertoires in COVID-19. Assay used: immunoSEQ multiplex PCR; TCRdb lists only in-frame clones, some missing. The sample includes fewer than 300,000 clones, around nine tenths seen only once; the top ten take around 1.1%. The sequencing sample was made of PBMCs or T cells enriched from blood (not recorded which). The receptors originated from a woman aged 30 to 39 who had recovered from COVID-19.

The V call is TRBV5-6, the J call TRBJ2-3; D is perhaps TRBD1 (5 bases). Trimming removed 0 bases from V and 6 bases from J, with 14 bases in between. This CDR3 has 15 amino acids. Germline V gene sequence: CDR1 SGHDT, CDR2 YYEEEE. The CDR3 region has the DNA TGTGCCAGCAGCTTGGAAGGGGTGTATATGGATACGCAGTATTTT. Its translation is CASSLEGVYMDTQYF.

The chain is built from TRBV7-2 and TRBJ2-1; 15 bases map to TRBD2. J gave up 6 bases and V 4 bases, and 7 bases lay outside the gene matches. Germline CDR1 is SGHTA and CDR2 is FQGNSA. The CDR3 has 17 residues. The CDR3 is CASSSPGLAGGGNEQFF. CDR3 sequence (DNA): TGTGCCAGCAGCTCCCCTGGACTAGCGGGAGGGGGCAATGAGCAGTTCTTC. Supplemented by reference TRBV7-2 and TRBJ2-1, the full variable domain reads GAGVSQSPSNKVTEKGKDVELRCDPISGHTALYWYRQSLGQGLEFLIYFQGNSAPDKSGLPSDRFSAERTGGSVSTLTIQRTQQEDSAVYLCASSSPGLAGGGNEQFFGPGTRLTVL.

The chain couples TRBV10-2 to TRBJ1-2; possible D gene TRBD1, 6 bases. The CDR3 is 14 residues long. Germline CDR1 is WSHSY and CDR2 is SAAADI. Trimming stripped 0 bases from V and 4 bases from J, with 9 bases between. The CDR3 sequence: CASSESGRGYGYTF. DNA for the CDR3: TGCGCCAGCAGTGAGTCGGGCAGGGGCTATGGCTACACCTTC.

The chain couples TRBV10-3 to TRBJ1-1; 9 bases match TRBD1. The trim removed 7 bases at V and 2 bases at J, leaving 11 bases unmatched. The V gene's germline CDR1 is ENHRY and CDR2 SYGVKD. The CDR3 has 16 residues. The CDR3 region has the DNA TGTGCCATCAAATCGACAGGGGGAGGGGGCAACACTGAAGCTTTCTTT. Translated: CAIKSTGGGGNTEAFF.

The chain combines TRBV3-1 (or the pseudogene TRBV3-2) with TRBJ1-5; a possible D gene is TRBD1 (5 bases). This CDR3 has 14 residues. Germline lookup yields CDR1 LGHDT and CDR2 YNNKEL (reference sequence). Trimming pared 4 bases from V and 4 bases from J, leaving 11 bases between. The CDR3 spells CASSPQGNNQPQHF. The CDR3, as DNA: TGTGCCAGCAGCCCTCAGGGCAATAATCAGCCCCAGCATTTT.

The chain links TRBV18 to TRBJ2-1; the D gene is possibly TRBD2 (6 bases). The CDR3 runs to 14 residues. Germline V gene sequence: CDR1 KGHSH, CDR2 LQKENI. The germline V and J ends were trimmed by 2 bases and 6 bases, with 11 bases remaining between them. The CDR3 loop reads CASSPGTGVNEQFF. The CDR3 DNA reads as TGTGCCAGCTCACCAGGGACGGGGGTCAATGAGCAGTTCTTC.

V gene TRBV4-2 combines with J gene TRBJ1-2, with 8 bases that match TRBD1. This CDR3 comprises 16 residues. The V gene end was trimmed by 4 bases and the J gene end by 4 bases; junction bases not matched to a gene: 11. CDR1 is LGHNA and CDR2 is YNFKEQ in the germline V gene. The CDR3 coding sequence is TGTGCCAGCAGCCCAAGTACAGGGGGAAGAGGCTATGGCTACACCTTC. Protein: CASSPSTGGRGYGYTF.

This clone was seen a handful of times. V is TRBV7-2 and J is TRBJ1-6, with D unresolved. This CDR3 is 16 amino acids long. V was shortened by 5 bases and J by 5 bases, with 16 bases between the two germline ends. Germline V gene data show CDR1 as SGHTA and CDR2 as FQGNSA. This chain's CDR3 is CASSTYRAGDNSPLHF. Here the CDR3 DNA reads TGTGCCAGCAGCACCTATCGGGCGGGAGATAATTCACCCCTCCACTTT.

The rearrangement links TRBV5-4 to TRBJ2-1, with D possibly being TRBD2 (5 bases). CDR1 is SGHNT, CDR2 YYREEE, per germline (reference sequence). Trimming took off 4 bases at V and 9 bases at J, with 17 bases between the two ends. The CDR3 is made up of 14 amino acids. CDR3: CASSPTMLESEQFF. The CDR3 DNA sequence: TGTGCCAGCAGCCCGACTATGCTAGAGTCTGAGCAGTTCTTC.

This clone has only one observation. The genes are TRBV5-1 and TRBJ1-1; 8 positions agree with TRBD1. The J segment lost 4 bases and the V segment lost 4 bases, leaving 3 bases of the junction unmatched. CDR3 length: 13 amino acids. Germline V gene lookup returns CDR1 SGHRS and CDR2 YFSETQ. CDR3 in DNA: TGCGCCAGCAGCGCGGGACAGGTCACTGAAGCTTTCTTT. Amino acids: CASSAGQVTEAFF.

The chain joins TRBV28 to TRBJ2-7; the match to TRBD1 covers 9 bases. Trimming removed 2 bases from V and 7 bases from J; junction bases left unmatched: 9. Germline V gene data show CDR1 as MDHEN and CDR2 as SYDVKM. The CDR3 has 15 amino acids. The CDR3 sequence is CASSLGGQGLGEQYF. CDR3 bases: TGTGCCAGCAGTTTAGGGGGACAGGGTCTGGGGGAGCAGTACTTC. Full variable domain (rest looked up from reference TRBV28 and TRBJ2-7): DVKVTQSSRYLVKRTGEKVFLECVQDMDHENMFWYRQDPGLGLRLIYFSYDVKMKEKGDIPEGYSVSREKKERFSLILESASTNQTSMYLCASSLGGQGLGEQYFGPGTRLTVT.